Following are 12 T cell receptor beta chains from one sample sequenced in a study of cytomegalovirus exposure and HLA in healthy donors. The PCR had 60 Vbeta and 13 Jbeta primers. Profiled with immunoSEQ multiplex PCR; TCRdb holds only in-frame clones, not every one. The sample carries around 220,000 clones, approximately 83% recorded once. The sequencing input was PBMCs. All receptors derive from a girl between 5 and 17 years old in good health and CMV-seronegative.

In this sample, this clone turned up a few times. The chain links TRBV6-6 to TRBJ2-2; TRBD2 might be the D (6 bases). Germline V gene data show CDR1 as MNHNY and CDR2 as SVGAGI (reference sequence). V lost 0 bases and J 4 bases, leaving 12 bases between the germline ends. The CDR3 totals 16 residues. The CDR3 bases are TGTGCCAGCAGTTACTCTGGGGAGGATACCACCGGGGAGCTGTTTTTT. It codes for CASSYSGEDTTGELFF.

This sequence joins TRBV9 and TRBJ2-3, with a tentative D call TRBD2 (6 bases). V was cut by 0 bases and J by 5 bases, with 13 bases left in between. CDR3 size: 15 residues. CDR1 and CDR2 from the germline V gene are SGDLS and YYNGEE. The CDR3 DNA is TGTGCCAGCAGCGTAGGAGGGTTGGAGGGAGATACGCAGTATTTT. This sequence encodes CASSVGGLEGDTQYF.

The CDR3 sequence is CASSLRTGPGYGYTF. CDR3 bases: TGTGCCAGCAGCCTCAGGACAGGGCCGGGCTATGGCTACACCTTC. The chain combines TRBV11-2 with TRBJ1-2, with 8 bases lining up with TRBD1. With V trimmed by 5 bases and J by 4 bases, 9 bases remained unmatched. The V gene's germline CDR1 is SGHAT and CDR2 FQNNGV. The CDR3 spans 15 residues.

The table lists this clone with a few counts. The gene calls are TRBV5-1 and TRBJ1-1; 11 nucleotides agree with TRBD1. Germline CDR1 SGHRS, CDR2 YFSETQ. The J segment lost 5 bases and the V segment lost 5 bases, leaving 8 bases of the junction unmatched. The CDR3 is 15 amino acids. In DNA form, the CDR3 reads TGCGCCAGCAGAGGGATTGGGACAGGGGGAACTGAAGCTTTCTTT. Translating it yields CASRGIGTGGTEAFF.

The chain joins TRBV18 to TRBJ2-1; TRBD1 is a possible D gene (6 bases). The CDR3 runs to 15 residues. Deletions cut 3 bases from V and 3 bases from J, with 12 bases between. CDR1 and CDR2 (germline): KGHSH, LQKENI. CDR3 loop: CASSPVTGHYNEQFF. The CDR3 region has the DNA TGTGCCAGCTCACCCGTCACAGGGCACTACAATGAGCAGTTCTTC. Looking up the rest from reference TRBV18 and TRBJ2-1 gives the full variable domain: NAGVMQNPRHLVRRRGQEARLRCSPMKGHSHVYWYRQLPEEGLKFMVYLQKENIIDESGMPKERFSAEFPKEGPSILRIQQVVRGDSAAYFCASSPVTGHYNEQFFGPGTRLTVL.

The V and J genes are TRBV27 and TRBJ2-7; 7 bases fit TRBD2. CDR3 length: 13 residues. Germline CDR1 reads MNHEY; CDR2 reads SMNVEV (reference sequence). V was pared by 6 bases and J by 2 bases, with 4 bases of the junction left unmatched. This chain's CDR3 is CASRGGVAYEQYF. CDR3 nucleotide sequence: TGTGCCAGCAGGGGGGGGGTCGCCTACGAGCAGTACTTC.

This chain uses TRBV28 with TRBJ1-2; 7 nucleotides agree with TRBD1. The CDR3 spans 13 residues. Germline CDR1 and CDR2: MDHEN and SYDVKM. The ends lost 5 bases at V and 4 bases at J; junction bases unmatched: 4. CDR3 loop: CASSTPGGYGYTF. The CDR3 DNA sequence: TGTGCCAGCAGTACCCCAGGGGGCTATGGCTACACCTTC.

DNA of the CDR3: TGTGCCAGCAGCCTGATTAGCGGGGGACCCTACAATGAGCAGTTCTTC. Translated: CASSLISGGPYNEQFF. The chain couples TRBV7-9 to TRBJ2-1; 9 bases line up with TRBD2. V gave up 5 bases and J gave up 2 bases; unmatched junction bases: 7. Germline values: CDR1 SEHNR, CDR2 FQNEAQ (reference sequence). The CDR3 is made up of 16 amino acids.

The V call is TRBV7-3, the J call TRBJ2-1, with 9 bases fitting TRBD2. With 4 bases clipped from V and 6 bases from J, the junction kept 10 bases outside the gene matches. The CDR3 length is 16 residues. Germline V lookup: CDR1 SGHTA, CDR2 FQGTGA. The CDR3 nucleotides are TGTGCCAGCAGCTCTCAAGGTGGCGGGGGGGGCAATGAGCAGTTCTTC. This sequence encodes CASSSQGGGGGNEQFF.

The chain combines TRBV2 with TRBJ2-1, with TRBD2 matching 13 bases. J gave up 8 bases and V 7 bases, and 23 bases lay outside the gene matches. The CDR3 extends over 20 amino acids. CDR1 is SNHLY, CDR2 FYNNEI, per germline. Written as DNA, the CDR3 is TGTGCCAGCAATGGACTAGCGGGAGAGCTCGAAGTTTTAAGTCGGGATGAGCAGTTCTTC. Encoded protein: CASNGLAGELEVLSRDEQFF.

The table lists this clone with a count of one. V and J are TRBV19 and TRBJ2-7; TRBD1 aligns across 7 bases. CDR1 LNHDA and CDR2 SQIVND come from the germline V gene (reference sequence). This CDR3 spans 14 amino acids. V dropped 4 bases and J dropped 5; count of bases not matched to a gene: 8. For the CDR3, the DNA is TGTGCCAGTAGTACCAGACAGGGATCCCACGAGCAGTACTTC. Protein: CASSTRQGSHEQYF. Full variable domain (remainder filled in from reference TRBV19 and TRBJ2-7): DGGITQSPKYLFRKEGQNVTLSCEQNLNHDAMYWYRQDPGQGLRLIYYSQIVNDFQKGDIAEGYSVSREKKESFPLTVTSAQKNPTAFYLCASSTRQGSHEQYFGPGTRLTVT.

This chain links TRBV4-1 with TRBJ2-7; 10 bases agree with TRBD2. The V and J ends lost 5 bases and 3 bases, in that order; junction bases with no gene match: 7. The CDR3 has 15 residues. Germline CDR1 reads MGHRA; CDR2 reads YSYEKL. This chain's CDR3 is CASSVLPSGSYEQYF. For the CDR3, the DNA is TGCGCCAGCAGCGTTTTACCTAGCGGGAGCTACGAGCAGTACTTC.